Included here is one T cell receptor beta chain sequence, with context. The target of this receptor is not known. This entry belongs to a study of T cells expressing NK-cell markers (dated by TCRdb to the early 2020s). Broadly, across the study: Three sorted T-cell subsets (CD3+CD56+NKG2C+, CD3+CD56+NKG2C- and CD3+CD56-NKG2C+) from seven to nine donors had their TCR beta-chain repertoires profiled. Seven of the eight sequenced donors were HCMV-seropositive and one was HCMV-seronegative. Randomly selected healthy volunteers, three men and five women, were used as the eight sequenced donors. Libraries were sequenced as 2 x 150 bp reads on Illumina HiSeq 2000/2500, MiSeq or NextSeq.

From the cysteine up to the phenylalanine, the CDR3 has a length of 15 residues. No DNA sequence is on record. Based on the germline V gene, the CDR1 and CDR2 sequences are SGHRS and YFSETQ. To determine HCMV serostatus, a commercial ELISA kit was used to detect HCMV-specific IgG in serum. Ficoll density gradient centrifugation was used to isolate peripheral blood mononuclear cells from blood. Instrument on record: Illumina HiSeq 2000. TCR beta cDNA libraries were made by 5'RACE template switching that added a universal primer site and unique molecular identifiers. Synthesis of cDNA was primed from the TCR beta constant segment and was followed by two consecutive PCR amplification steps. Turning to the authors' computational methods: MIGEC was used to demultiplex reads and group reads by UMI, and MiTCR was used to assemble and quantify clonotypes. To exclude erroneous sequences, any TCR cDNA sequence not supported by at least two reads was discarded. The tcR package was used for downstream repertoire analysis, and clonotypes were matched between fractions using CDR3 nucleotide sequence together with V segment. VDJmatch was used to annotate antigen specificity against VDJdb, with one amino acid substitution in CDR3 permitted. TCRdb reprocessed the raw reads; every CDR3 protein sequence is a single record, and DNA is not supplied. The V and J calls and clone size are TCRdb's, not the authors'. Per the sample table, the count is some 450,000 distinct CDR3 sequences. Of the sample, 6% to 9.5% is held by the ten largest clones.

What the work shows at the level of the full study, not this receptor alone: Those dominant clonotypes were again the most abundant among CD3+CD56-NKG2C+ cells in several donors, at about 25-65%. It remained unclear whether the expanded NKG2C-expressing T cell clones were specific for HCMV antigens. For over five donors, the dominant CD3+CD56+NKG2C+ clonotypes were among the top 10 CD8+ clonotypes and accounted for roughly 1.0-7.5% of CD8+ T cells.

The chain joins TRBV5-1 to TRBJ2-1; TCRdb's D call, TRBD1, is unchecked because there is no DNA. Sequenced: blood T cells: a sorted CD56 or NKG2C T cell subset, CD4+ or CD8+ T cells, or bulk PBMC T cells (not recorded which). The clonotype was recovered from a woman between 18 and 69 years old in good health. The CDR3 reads CASNSRGYSDNEQFF.